These T cell receptor beta chains were read from a single sample in a study of cytomegalovirus exposure and HLA in healthy donors. Clones were sequenced by immunoSEQ multiplex PCR, and TCRdb holds only the in-frame ones, with some missing. The sample contains over 75,000 clones, 65% to 80% of which appear only once. Sequencing input: PBMCs. All receptors derive from a man in his forties in good health and CMV-seropositive. The CDR3 runs from the conserved cysteine through the conserved F or W. A D gene is named only where the DNA matches it firmly. Clone size is given for some rows only: seen once, a few or many times, or a class if the clone is expanded.

j_call clone_size v_call d_call cdr3_aa cdr3_nt
TRBJ1-5 NA TRBV28 NA CASSLQYVQSDQPQHF TGTGCCAGCAGTTTACAGTACGTACAGTCCGATCAGCCCCAGCATTTT
TRBJ1-1 few TRBV6-6 NA CASTDPGGVWAFF TGTGCCAGCACCGACCCCGGGGGAGTATGGGCTTTCTTT
TRBJ2-2 NA TRBV27 NA CASSLKKLTGELFF TGTGCCAGCAGTCTAAAAAAACTAACCGGGGAGCTGTTTTTT
TRBJ2-3 NA TRBV7-8 TRBD2 CASSLVSGKFTDTQYF TGTGCCAGCAGCTTAGTAAGCGGGAAGTTCACAGATACGCAGTATTTT
TRBJ1-5 NA TRBV29-1 NA CSVTEDSPNQPQHF TGCAGCGTAACCGAGGACAGCCCCAATCAGCCCCAGCATTTT
TRBJ2-7 NA TRBV28 TRBD2 CASSSPKRGSSYEQYF TGTGCCAGCAGTTCCCCGAAGCGGGGAAGCTCCTACGAGCAGTACTTC
TRBJ2-1 NA TRBV21-1 NA CASSKGLTDPTFRGQFF TGTGCCAGCAGCAAAGGGCTGACAGATCCTACATTTAGGGGGCAGTTCTTC
TRBJ2-7 NA TRBV10-3 NA CAISESGGQHYEQYF TGTGCCATCAGTGAGTCGGGTGGACAGCACTACGAGCAGTACTTC
TRBJ1-1 NA TRBV18 TRBD1 CASSPPDRGLAEAFF TGTGCCAGCTCACCCCCGGACAGGGGGCTCGCTGAAGCTTTCTTT
TRBJ2-2 NA TRBV27 NA CASSASSVWASRELFF TGTGCCAGCAGTGCCTCTAGCGTTTGGGCCTCCCGGGAGCTGTTTTTT
TRBJ2-7 NA TRBV9 TRBD1 CASSDGTAYEQYF TGTGCCAGCAGCGACGGGACAGCCTACGAGCAGTACTTC
TRBJ2-7 NA TRBV5-1 TRBD1 CASSFRQGQEGSYEQYF TGCGCCAGCAGCTTTAGACAGGGGCAGGAGGGCTCCTACGAGCAGTACTTC
TRBJ2-1 NA TRBV9 TRBD2 CASSSLAGGYNEQFF TGTGCCAGCAGCTCTCTAGCGGGAGGATACAATGAGCAGTTCTTC
TRBJ1-2 NA TRBV19 NA CASSITHTPHYGYTF TGTGCCAGTAGTATAACACACACGCCCCACTATGGCTACACCTTC
TRBJ2-3 NA TRBV2 NA CASSGGGVWGGAQYF TGTGCCAGCAGTGGAGGAGGGGTGTGGGGCGGTGCGCAGTATTTT
TRBJ1-4 NA TRBV28 TRBD1 CASSPGQGVLNEKLFF TGTGCCAGCAGTCCGGGACAGGGGGTCCTCAATGAAAAACTGTTTTTT
TRBJ2-2 NA TRBV19 NA CASSTQGSGELFF TGTGCCAGTAGTACGCAGGGTTCCGGGGAGCTGTTTTTT
TRBJ2-3 NA TRBV13 TRBD2 CASSLRTSRLTDTQYF TGTGCCAGCAGCCTGAGGACTAGCCGGCTTACAGATACGCAGTATTTT
TRBJ1-2 NA TRBV4-1 NA CASSRSTFYGYTF TGCGCCAGCAGCCGCTCGACATTCTATGGCTACACCTTC
TRBJ2-7 NA TRBV10-3 NA CAISESGSSYEQYF TGTGCCATCAGTGAGTCCGGGAGCTCCTACGAGCAGTACTTC
TRBJ1-5 few TRBV6-1 NA CASSDWDTLIQPQHF TGTGCCAGCAGTGATTGGGACACACTAATTCAGCCCCAGCATTTT
TRBJ1-2 NA TRBV6-6 NA CASSSLLGYGYTF TGTGCCAGCAGCTCACTTCTCGGCTATGGCTACACCTTC
TRBJ2-1 NA TRBV5-1 NA CASTPRGYNEQFF TGCGCCAGCACCCCCCGGGGTTACAATGAGCAGTTCTTC
TRBJ2-6 NA TRBV9 NA CASSVGGSGANVLTF TGTGCCAGCAGCGTCGGAGGGTCTGGGGCCAACGTCCTGACTTTC
TRBJ1-1 NA TRBV27 NA CASRPLSATGNTEAFF TGTGCCAGCAGACCTCTCTCCGCGACAGGGAACACTGAAGCTTTCTTT
TRBJ2-1 NA TRBV7-8 TRBD2 CASTGGGTYNEQFF TGTGCCAGCACCGGGGGGGGAACCTACAATGAGCAGTTCTTC
TRBJ2-3 once TRBV6-1 NA CATVLIRLSTDTQYF TGTGCCACCGTTCTTATACGACTGAGCACAGATACGCAGTATTTT
TRBJ2-5 NA TRBV19 TRBD2 CASTNRPSGGAQETQYF TGTGCCAGTACCAACAGGCCTAGCGGGGGGGCCCAAGAGACCCAGTACTTC
TRBJ1-5 NA TRBV19 NA CASSYGQTSNQPQHF TGTGCCAGTAGCTACGGACAGACTAGCAATCAGCCCCAGCATTTT
TRBJ2-3 NA TRBV25-1 NA CASSRRSSQNTDTQYF TGTGCCAGCAGTCGCCGGTCGAGTCAAAACACAGATACGCAGTATTTT
TRBJ1-2 NA TRBV6-1 NA CASTTETWGGGGYTF TGTGCCAGCACCACAGAAACCTGGGGGGGAGGTGGCTACACCTTC
TRBJ1-2 NA TRBV27 NA CASSPRTEVGYGYTF TGTGCCAGCAGTCCACGGACGGAGGTGGGTTATGGCTACACCTTC
TRBJ2-7 NA TRBV2 TRBD1 CASSEGQGLDEQYF TGTGCCAGCAGTGAAGGACAGGGGTTGGACGAGCAGTACTTC
TRBJ2-7 once TRBV29-1 NA CSVERPGSYEQYF TGCAGCGTTGAGAGGCCTGGCTCCTACGAGCAGTACTTC
TRBJ2-3 NA TRBV5-4 NA CASSSTDSTDTQYF TGTGCCAGCAGCTCCACAGACAGCACAGATACGCAGTATTTT
TRBJ2-1 NA TRBV19 TRBD2 CASRRSGGLIYNEQFF TGTGCCAGTAGGAGAAGCGGGGGCCTTATTTACAATGAGCAGTTCTTC
TRBJ2-7 NA TRBV5-6 TRBD1 CASSEPGQSYEQYF TGTGCCAGCAGCGAACCGGGACAGTCCTACGAGCAGTACTTC
TRBJ2-5 NA TRBV27 TRBD2 CASSLSLAGHQETQYF TGTGCCAGCAGTTTAAGTCTAGCGGGGCATCAAGAGACCCAGTACTTC
TRBJ2-5 NA TRBV7-2 NA CASTEATRETQYF TGTGCCAGCACGGAAGCGACGAGGGAGACCCAGTACTTC
TRBJ2-1 few TRBV27 TRBD2 CASSPQTSARPNEQFF TGTGCCAGCAGCCCCCAAACTAGCGCGAGGCCCAATGAGCAGTTCTTC
TRBJ2-1 NA TRBV28 TRBD2 CASSLPTSGRINEQFF TGTGCCAGCAGTTTACCGACTAGCGGGAGAATAAATGAGCAGTTCTTC
TRBJ1-5 NA TRBV9 NA CASSVGQGNQPQHF TGTGCCAGCAGCGTAGGACAGGGCAATCAGCCCCAGCATTTT
TRBJ1-2 NA TRBV4-1 TRBD1 CASSPTGTGYGYTF TGCGCCAGCAGCCCAACCGGGACAGGGTATGGCTACACCTTC
TRBJ2-3 NA TRBV6-1 TRBD1 CASKDRGLGGDTQYF TGTGCCAGCAAGGACAGGGGGCTGGGGGGGGATACGCAGTATTTT
TRBJ2-7 NA TRBV28 NA CASSLPTGFYEQYF TGTGCCAGCAGTTTACCCACAGGGTTTTACGAGCAGTACTTC
TRBJ2-1 NA TRBV5-1 TRBD1 CASSPRQGSYNEQFF TGCGCCAGCAGCCCGAGACAGGGGTCCTACAATGAGCAGTTCTTC
TRBJ2-1 NA TRBV7-9 TRBD2 CASSNGGRQFF TGTGCCAGCAGCAATGGCGGGAGGCAGTTCTTC
TRBJ2-7 NA TRBV18 TRBD2 CASSGLAGTSSYEQYF TGTGCCAGCTCAGGACTAGCGGGGACAAGCTCCTACGAGCAGTACTTC
TRBJ2-6 NA TRBV7-9 NA CASSFSVSGANVLTF TGTGCCAGCAGCTTTTCAGTTTCTGGGGCCAACGTCCTGACTTTC
TRBJ1-6 few TRBV6-5 NA CASSYLQGTSPLHF TGTGCCAGCAGTTACCTCCAGGGTACTTCACCCCTCCACTTT
TRBJ1-1 NA TRBV7-3 TRBD1 CASSPGTANTEAFF TGTGCCAGCAGCCCGGGGACAGCGAACACTGAAGCTTTCTTT
TRBJ2-3 NA TRBV4-1 TRBD2 CASSQDRGSGGAIDTQYF TGCGCCAGCAGCCAAGATCGGGGGAGCGGGGGGGCAATTGATACGCAGTATTTT
TRBJ2-2 NA TRBV10-3 NA CAISVTPGSNTGELFF TGTGCCATCAGTGTCACACCGGGATCAAACACCGGGGAGCTGTTTTTT
TRBJ2-7 NA TRBV6-1 NA CASSGFKDRTYEQYF TGTGCCAGCAGTGGATTCAAGGACAGAACCTACGAGCAGTACTTC
TRBJ2-4 NA TRBV11-2 NA CASKDTGSAKNIQYF TGTGCCAGCAAAGATACAGGGTCAGCCAAAAACATTCAGTACTTC